These 11 T cell receptor beta chains were sequenced from one sample in a study of radiation and T cells in renal cell carcinoma. The assay was immunoSEQ multiplex PCR, and TCRdb's table has in-frame clones only and misses some. The sample comprises 150,000 or so clones, approximately 90% of which are singletons, and roughly 4% rests with the top ten. The time point: baseline pretreatment blood. Regarding treatment: 15 Gy SBRT to primary tumor, nephrectomy 4 weeks later. The sample was blood, taken from a patient whose treatment included radiotherapy and nephrectomy. Every receptor here comes from a woman in her 70s with renal cell carcinoma.

The J gene is TRBJ1-5, the V gene TRBV6-1; D gene uncertain. Trimming removed 7 bases at V and 7 bases at J, with 11 bases between. This CDR3 comprises 12 residues. CDR1 is MNHNS, CDR2 SASEGT, per germline. CDR3 bases: TGTGCCAGCAAGGAGGGAGGGCAGCCCCAGCATTTT. As protein: CASKEGGQPQHF.

The chain links TRBV18 to TRBJ2-3; 12 nucleotides match TRBD2. CDR3 size: 15 residues. Germline V gives CDR1 KGHSH, CDR2 LQKENI. J lost 4 bases, V lost 5 bases, and 4 bases had no gene match. CDR3 bases: TGTGCCAGCTCAGTGGGACTAGCGGGCGCAGATACGCAGTATTTT. Amino acid sequence: CASSVGLAGADTQYF.

The chain employs TRBV2 and TRBJ2-5, with 8 bases identical to TRBD2. J lost 5 bases, V lost 5 bases, and 10 bases had no gene match. Germline lookup yields CDR1 SNHLY and CDR2 FYNNEI. The CDR3 extends over 15 amino acids. CDR3 region: CASSTGRENIETQYF. DNA for the CDR3: TGTGCCAGCAGTACCGGGAGGGAGAATATCGAGACCCAGTACTTC. Drawing the rest from reference TRBV2 and TRBJ2-5, the complete variable domain is EPEVTQTPSHQVTQMGQEVILRCVPISNHLYFYWYRQILGQKVEFLVSFYNNEISEKSEIFDDQFSVERPDGSNFTLKIRSTKLEDSAMYFCASSTGRENIETQYFGPGTRLLVL.

The chain employs TRBV9 and TRBJ1-4; D unclear. The ends were cut back, 4 bases at V and 2 bases at J, with 15 bases in the middle. The length of the CDR3 is 16 residues. Per germline, CDR1 SGDLS and CDR2 YYNGEE. CDR3 residues: CASSLGLGGTNEKLFF. CDR3 coding DNA: TGTGCCAGCAGCTTAGGACTCGGAGGTACTAATGAAAAACTGTTTTTT.

About this clone: At one end, the junction sequence differs from germline, possibly due to a read error. The gene calls are TRBV7-7 and TRBJ2-5, with a tentative D call TRBD2 (5 bases). The CDR3 is made up of 15 amino acids. Germline V lookup: CDR1 SSHAT, CDR2 FNYEAQ (reference sequence). The CDR3 DNA is TGTGCTAGCAGCTTAGATAGGACGGGGTCCGAGACCCAGTACTTC. It encodes CASSLDRTGSETQYF.

The chain links TRBV9 to TRBJ2-1; D possibly corresponds to TRBD2 (5 bases). V dropped 2 bases and J dropped 1 base, with 10 bases sitting between them. CDR3 length: 15 amino acids. CDR1 and CDR2 (germline): SGDLS, YYNGEE. As DNA, the CDR3 is TGTGCCAGCAGCGTGGGAGCTTTTTCCTACAATGAGCAGTTCTTC. Residues: CASSVGAFSYNEQFF.

On this clone: One end of the junction does not line up with germline, which may come from a read error. The chain links TRBV19 to TRBJ1-4; 8 nucleotides agree with TRBD1. The CDR3 consists of 15 residues. Germline assignment: CDR1 LNHDA and CDR2 SQIVND (reference sequence). The CDR3 protein is CASSLQGATNGKLFF. CDR3 in DNA: TGTGCCAGTAGCCTCCAGGGGGCGACTAATGGAAAACTGTTTTTT.

This chain connects TRBV7-2 to TRBJ2-3, with 9 bases fitting TRBD2. After removal of 1 base from V and 5 bases from J, the junction contained 7 bases not matched to a gene. CDR3 size: 16 residues. CDR1 is SGHTA, CDR2 FQGNSA, per germline. The CDR3 nucleotides read TGTGCCAGCAGCTTAGTCCCGCGGGGGGGCAAAGATACGCAGTATTTT. Its protein product is CASSLVPRGGKDTQYF. The variable domain in full, with the rest retrieved from reference TRBV7-2 and TRBJ2-3, is GAGVSQSPSNKVTEKGKDVELRCDPISGHTALYWYRQSLGQGLEFLIYFQGNSAPDKSGLPSDRFSAERTGGSVSTLTIQRTQQEDSAVYLCASSLVPRGGKDTQYFGPGTRLTVL.

This clone was counted between two and nine times. The CDR3 DNA follows: TGTGCCAGCAGACTAGCGGGGGGCTCCTACAATGAGCAGTTCTTC. It specifies CASRLAGGSYNEQFF. The chain employs TRBV5-6 and TRBJ2-1, with 12 bases that match TRBD2. The CDR3 length is 15 residues. Germline V gene sequence: CDR1 SGHDT, CDR2 YYEEEE. Losses at the gene ends were 5 bases for V and 0 bases for J; bases not matched to a gene: 0. The full variable domain, with the rest looked up from reference TRBV5-6 and TRBJ2-1, is DAGVTQSPTHLIKTRGQQVTLRCSPKSGHDTVSWYQQALGQGPQFIFQYYEEEERQRGNFPDRFSGHQFPNYSSELNVNALLLGDSALYLCASRLAGGSYNEQFFGPGTRLTVL.

The chain couples TRBV6-6 to TRBJ2-6; no definite D call. Germline assignment: CDR1 MNHNY and CDR2 SVGAGI (reference sequence). The CDR3 length is 15 residues. V lost 2 bases and J 4 bases, leaving 9 bases between the germline ends. CDR3 in amino acids: CASSYPTTGANVLTF. The CDR3 nucleotides read TGTGCCAGCAGTTACCCGACGACCGGGGCCAACGTCCTGACTTTC.

The chain couples TRBV5-1 to TRBJ2-7; 9 nucleotides align to TRBD1. This CDR3 has 15 residues. From germline, CDR1 is SGHRS and CDR2 YFSETQ. V shed 0 bases and J 5 bases; nucleotides not matched to a gene: 6. CDR3 sequence reads: CASSLAGTGSDEQYF. CDR3 sequence (DNA): TGCGCCAGCAGCTTGGCCGGGACAGGGTCTGACGAGCAGTACTTC.